A single sample is the source of the 29 T cell receptor beta chains below, sequenced in a study of T cell changes during pregnancy in multiple sclerosis. Here immunoSEQ multiplex PCR was the method, and the copy in TCRdb shows in-frame clones only, minus some. The sample has tens of thousands of clones; about 91% are singletons. The specimen comprised peripheral blood, sampled after pregnancy. These receptors originate from a female donor in good health, enrolled as a control in a pregnancy study.

This chain links TRBV4-3 with TRBJ1-1; the match to TRBD1 covers 7 bases. The germline V gene encodes CDR1 LGHNA and CDR2 YSLEER. This CDR3 has 17 residues. V lost 4 bases, J lost 2 bases, and 13 bases stayed unmatched. CDR3 in DNA: TGCGCCAGCAGCCGAAACGAGGCGACAGGGCTTAACACTGAAGCTTTCTTT. Its protein product is CASSRNEATGLNTEAFF.

V usage is TRBV5-1 and J usage is TRBJ1-1; D might be TRBD1 (5 bases). This CDR3 has 15 residues. Germline V lookup: CDR1 SGHRS, CDR2 YFSETQ. The V and J ends lost 0 bases and 1 base respectively, with 10 bases between them. In DNA form, the CDR3 reads TGCGCCAGCAGCTTGGTGCGGGGGTCGAACACTGAAGCTTTCTTT. Translation: CASSLVRGSNTEAFF. Based on the CDR3 plus reference TRBV5-1 and TRBJ1-1, the full variable domain is KAGVTQTPRYLIKTRGQQVTLSCSPISGHRSVSWYQQTPGQGLQFLFEYFSETQRNKGNFPGRFSGRQFSNSRSEMNVSTLELGDSALYLCASSLVRGSNTEAFFGQGTRLTVV.

This sequence joins TRBV10-1 and TRBJ2-1; TRBD2 matches at 8 bases. The germline gives CDR1 WNHNN, CDR2 SYGVQD (reference sequence). V lost 6 bases to trimming and J lost 10 bases; unmatched junction nucleotides: 20. The length of the CDR3 is 17 residues. As DNA, the CDR3 is TGCGCCAGCAGCCTGACTCGCGGGAGGTCTGGTACAACCGAGCAGTTCTTC. Protein sequence: CASSLTRGRSGTTEQFF.

The chain combines TRBV2 with TRBJ1-4; D call uncertain. V lost 7 bases and J 8 bases, leaving 20 bases between the germline ends. Per the germline V gene, CDR1 is SNHLY and CDR2 is FYNNEI. The CDR3 has 15 amino acids. CDR3 protein: CASTPGSGRWEKLFF. CDR3 nucleotides: TGTGCCAGCACCCCGGGGAGTGGGAGGTGGGAAAAACTGTTTTTT.

This sequence joins TRBV7-2 and TRBJ1-6, with D possibly TRBD1 on 5 matching bases. Trimming removed 1 base from V and 7 bases from J, with 11 bases in between. The CDR3 covers 15 residues. Germline V CDR1 and CDR2: SGHTA, FQGNSA. CDR3: CASSLDPGWNSPLHF. In DNA, the CDR3 is TGTGCCAGCAGCTTAGATCCAGGGTGGAATTCACCCCTCCACTTT.

The rearrangement uses TRBV25-1 and TRBJ1-2; D perhaps matches TRBD1 (6 bases). V was pared by 4 bases and J by 4 bases, with 13 bases between. The germline gives CDR1 MGHDK, CDR2 SYGVNS. The CDR3 extends over 14 amino acids. The CDR3 DNA reads TGTGCCAGCAGTGCCAGGGGCGGTAGCTATGGCTACACCTTC. It codes for CASSARGGSYGYTF.

This clone was seen just once. The chain recombines TRBV27 with TRBJ2-7; TRBD1 agrees at 9 bases. The CDR3 has 14 residues. Germline lookup yields CDR1 MNHEY and CDR2 SMNVEV (reference sequence). J gave up 2 bases and V 6 bases, and 5 bases lay outside the gene matches. In nucleotides, the CDR3 is TGTGCCAGCAGGCCTAGGGACAGGGCCTACGAGCAGTACTTC. Translated, it gives CASRPRDRAYEQYF.

CDR3 in DNA: TGTGCCAGTAGTAGCGGACTAGCAGAAAGAAATGAGCAGTTCTTC. This gives the protein CASSSGLAERNEQFF. The chain combines TRBV19 with TRBJ2-1; 8 positions agree with TRBD2. The V gene end was trimmed by 4 bases and the J gene end by 7 bases; junction bases not matched to a gene: 9. The germline V gene has CDR1 LNHDA and CDR2 SQIVND (reference sequence). The CDR3 loop spans 15 amino acids.

Only a few counts were recorded for this clone. The rearrangement links TRBV5-4 to TRBJ2-7; TRBD2 matches at 9 bases. CDR1 and CDR2 from the germline V gene are SGHNT and YYREEE (reference sequence). With V trimmed by 4 bases and J by 2 bases, 4 bases remained unmatched. The CDR3 runs 14 residues. CDR3 amino acids: CASSRAGGAYEQYF. The CDR3 DNA is TGTGCCAGCAGCCGTGCGGGAGGGGCCTACGAGCAGTACTTC. Combining the CDR3 with reference TRBV5-4 and TRBJ2-7 gives the whole variable domain ETGVTQSPTHLIKTRGQQVTLRCSSQSGHNTVSWYQQALGQGPQFIFQYYREEENGRGNFPPRFSGLQFPNYSSELNVNALELDDSALYLCASSRAGGAYEQYFGPGTRLTVT.

The V gene is TRBV4-1, the J gene TRBJ2-7; D uncertain. Trimming removed 1 base from V and 3 bases from J, with 13 bases in between. The CDR3 runs to 15 residues. The germline V gene encodes CDR1 MGHRA and CDR2 YSYEKL. The CDR3 sequence: CASSQVQAVDYEQYF. Here the CDR3 DNA reads TGCGCCAGCAGCCAAGTCCAGGCTGTAGACTACGAGCAGTACTTC.

The chain combines TRBV6-5 with TRBJ2-1, with 12 bases lining up with TRBD1. The CDR3 contains 13 residues. Trimming removed 4 bases from V and 13 bases from J; junction bases left unmatched: 5. The germline V gene has CDR1 MNHEY and CDR2 SVGAGI. CDR3 nucleotides: TGTGCCAGCAGTTGGGGACAGGGGGCCTCCCAGTTCTTC. Protein: CASSWGQGASQFF.

A remark on this clone: At the DNA level, this CDR3 is encoded by other sequences in the same sample as well. V is TRBV30 and J is TRBJ1-2, with D unresolved. The CDR3 length is 13 residues. V lost 8 bases to trimming and J lost 5 bases, with 18 bases between them. Per germline, CDR1 GTSNPN and CDR2 SVGIG (reference sequence). CDR3 DNA sequence: TGTGCCCAAGTGGACGGGGTAGGGTATGGCTACACCTTC. It is translated as CAQVDGVGYGYTF.

The rearrangement links TRBV18 to TRBJ1-5; D is uncertain. The CDR3 is 16 amino acids. Trimming left V 3 bases short and J 4 bases short, with 16 bases between. CDR1 and CDR2 (germline): KGHSH, LQKENI. CDR3 residues: CASSPRTAFRNQPQHF. For the CDR3, the DNA is TGTGCCAGCTCACCTAGAACAGCTTTCCGGAATCAGCCCCAGCATTTT.

V usage is TRBV28 and J usage is TRBJ2-1; TRBD1 matches at 11 bases. Per the germline V gene, CDR1 is MDHEN and CDR2 is SYDVKM. V trimming: 8 bases; J trimming: 8 bases; junction bases outside the gene matches: 5. CDR3 length equals 13 residues. The CDR3 DNA reads TGTGCCAGCGGAGGACAGGGGGCCTATGAGCAGTTCTTC. Its protein product is CASGGQGAYEQFF. The whole variable domain, filled in from reference TRBV28 and TRBJ2-1, reads DVKVTQSSRYLVKRTGEKVFLECVQDMDHENMFWYRQDPGLGLRLIYFSYDVKMKEKGDIPEGYSVSREKKERFSLILESASTNQTSMYLCASGGQGAYEQFFGPGTRLTVL.

This clone was recorded once. The genes are TRBV18 and TRBJ2-7, with 10 bases fitting TRBD1. Germline trimming cut 2 bases from V and 0 bases from J; bases unmatched to any gene: 4. CDR1 and CDR2 from the germline V gene are KGHSH and LQKENI. The length of the CDR3 is 16 residues. The CDR3 nucleotides read TGTGCCAGCTCACCAGACAGGGGGCTAAGCTCCTACGAGCAGTACTTC. Translated: CASSPDRGLSSYEQYF.

The CDR3 loop is CASRRDRGPNQPQHF. The CDR3, as DNA: TGTGCCAGCAGGAGGGACAGGGGGCCTAATCAGCCCCAGCATTTT. The chain is built from TRBV6-5 and TRBJ1-5; 12 bases line up with TRBD1. This CDR3 spans 15 amino acids. Trimming at V came to 6 bases and at J to 4 bases, leaving 4 bases not matched to a gene. CDR1 MNHEY and CDR2 SVGAGI come from the germline V gene.

The rearrangement links TRBV7-2 to TRBJ2-2; the D gene is possibly TRBD2 (5 bases). Between the trimmed V and J ends, which lost 5 bases and 3 bases, there was a span of 16 bases. The CDR3 sequence is 16 residues long. CDR1 SGHTA and CDR2 FQGNSA come from the germline V gene. CDR3 DNA: TGTGCCAGCAGCGCCCACCCACCGGGGTACACCGGGGAGCTGTTTTTT. Translated: CASSAHPPGYTGELFF. The full variable domain, rest sourced from reference TRBV7-2 and TRBJ2-2, is GAGVSQSPSNKVTEKGKDVELRCDPISGHTALYWYRQSLGQGLEFLIYFQGNSAPDKSGLPSDRFSAERTGGSVSTLTIQRTQQEDSAVYLCASSAHPPGYTGELFFGEGSRLTVL.

The J gene is TRBJ2-1, the V gene TRBV14; the D gene is possibly TRBD2 (6 bases). In germline, CDR1 is SGHDN, CDR2 FVKESK. V was clipped by 5 bases and J by 0 bases, with 14 bases between them. This CDR3 is 16 amino acids long. The CDR3 region has the DNA TGTGCCAGCAGCTACCTCCGGGGGAACTCCTACAATGAGCAGTTCTTC. It codes for CASSYLRGNSYNEQFF. The full variable domain, with the rest looked up from reference TRBV14 and TRBJ2-1, is EAGVTQFPSHSVIEKGQTVTLRCDPISGHDNLYWYRRVMGKEIKFLLHFVKESKQDESGMPNNRFLAERTGGTYSTLKVQPAELEDSGVYFCASSYLRGNSYNEQFFGPGTRLTVL.

This clone was counted a few times. The chain employs TRBV5-1 and TRBJ1-5, with D unclear. V lost 4 bases to trimming and J lost 9 bases, with 20 bases between them. The CDR3 spans 15 residues. The germline V gene has CDR1 SGHRS and CDR2 YFSETQ. CDR3 loop: CASSMYLMRFGPQHF. The CDR3 nucleotides are TGCGCCAGCAGCATGTACCTCATGCGGTTCGGGCCCCAGCATTTT.

J is TRBJ2-3 and V is TRBV18; a possible D gene is TRBD2 (5 bases). The V gene lost 7 bases and the J gene lost 6 bases, with 14 bases spanning the gap. Germline CDR1 and CDR2: KGHSH and LQKENI. The CDR3 runs 13 residues. The CDR3 DNA reads TGTGCCAGCTTAGCTACCCCGGGGGATACGCAGTATTTT. This sequence encodes CASLATPGDTQYF.

The rearrangement links TRBV7-9 to TRBJ2-7; 7 bases are shared with TRBD1. Germline CDR1 reads SEHNR; CDR2 reads FQNEAQ (reference sequence). V shed 5 bases and J 6 bases; nucleotides not matched to a gene: 10. The CDR3 is 14 amino acids. The CDR3 sequence: CASSQNDRAGEQYF. Here the CDR3 DNA reads TGTGCCAGCAGCCAAAATGACAGGGCGGGCGAGCAGTACTTC.

V gene TRBV7-2 combines with J gene TRBJ1-2; D is unresolved. CDR3 length equals 14 residues. V lost 5 bases to trimming and J lost 7 bases, with 17 bases between them. Per the germline V gene, CDR1 is SGHTA and CDR2 is FQGNSA. CDR3 nucleotides: TGTGCCAGCAGCCCGGGTCGAGATGTGGGTGGCTACACCTTC. Encoded protein: CASSPGRDVGGYTF.

This chain's CDR3 is CATAPGGKNQPQHF. The CDR3 DNA is TGTGCCACCGCCCCCGGGGGGAAGAACCAGCCCCAGCATTTT. J is TRBJ1-5 and V is TRBV7-8, with a weak D call TRBD1 (5 bases). V was trimmed by 10 bases and J by 7 bases, leaving 20 bases between them. The germline V gene has CDR1 SGHVS and CDR2 FQNEAQ. CDR3 length equals 14 residues.

The chain recombines TRBV11-3 with TRBJ2-1; 10 nucleotides align to TRBD2. CDR1 is SGHNT, CDR2 YENEEA, per germline. The length of the CDR3 is 17 residues. The junction had 6 bases not matched to a gene; V was cut back by 3 bases and J by 1 base. The CDR3, as DNA: TGTGCCAGCAGCTTGGGCAGCGGGGGGGCTTCCTACAATGAGCAGTTCTTC. This codes for CASSLGSGGASYNEQFF. The whole variable domain, filled in from reference TRBV11-3 and TRBJ2-1, reads EAGVVQSPRYKIIEKKQPVAFWCNPISGHNTLYWYLQNLGQGPELLIRYENEEAVDDSQLPKDRFSAERLKGVDSTLKIQPAELGDSAVYLCASSLGSGGASYNEQFFGPGTRLTVL.

V and J are TRBV5-1 and TRBJ2-3, with TRBD2 identical over 11 bases. Losses at the gene ends were 0 bases for V and 4 bases for J; bases not matched to a gene: 1. The length of the CDR3 is 15 residues. Germline assignment: CDR1 SGHRS and CDR2 YFSETQ. The DNA of the CDR3 is TGCGCCAGCAGCTTGGGGGGACTAGCGGCAGATACGCAGTATTTT. This encodes CASSLGGLAADTQYF.

V usage is TRBV5-1 and J usage is TRBJ1-4; D is uncertain. Germline CDR1 SGHRS, CDR2 YFSETQ. Between the trimmed V and J ends, which lost 4 bases and 8 bases, there was a span of 18 bases. The CDR3 extends over 15 amino acids. This chain's CDR3 is CASSRTGSGGEKLFF. The CDR3 region has the DNA TGCGCCAGCAGCCGGACTGGCAGCGGCGGCGAAAAACTGTTTTTT.

This chain links TRBV5-1 with TRBJ2-1; 9 bases agree with TRBD1. Germline V gene data show CDR1 as SGHRS and CDR2 as YFSETQ. This CDR3 is 16 amino acids long. V was pared by 3 bases and J by 2 bases, with 6 bases of the junction left unmatched. Here the CDR3 DNA reads TGCGCCAGCAGCTGGGGATACAGGGGGCCCTACAATGAGCAGTTCTTC. It translates to CASSWGYRGPYNEQFF.

The chain is built from TRBV5-1 and TRBJ1-2; 7 nucleotides match TRBD1. Trimming cost V 4 bases and J 4 bases; bases outside gene matches: 7. The germline CDR1 and CDR2 sequences are SGHRS and YFSETQ. CDR3 length: 14 amino acids. CDR3 DNA sequence: TGCGCCAGCAGCCCGACAGGGCTTGGCTATGGCTACACCTTC. Translated, it gives CASSPTGLGYGYTF.

This chain connects TRBV4-1 to TRBJ1-6, with D unclear. Germline loops: CDR1 MGHRA, CDR2 YSYEKL. The CDR3 contains 16 residues. V was shortened by 0 bases and J by 7 bases, with 13 bases between the two germline ends. CDR3 sequence (DNA): TGCGCCAGCAGCCAAGATGAGCTAGCCGGGAATTCACCCCTCCACTTT. It codes for CASSQDELAGNSPLHF.